What follows are 3 T cell receptor beta chains derived from one specimen sequenced in a study of blood T cells in healthy people across ages. A second PCR, run for 7 to 11 cycles, used a sample-barcoded 5' primer plus a J-beta primer mix. TCRdb itself ran the 5' RACE reads through MiXCR, one entry per CDR3 protein. The table includes 800,000 to 950,000 distinct CDR3 sequences, approximately 32% detected once. The data were also submitted as part of a second study, on T cells of mothers and their children.

Sequenced input: blood. Source of these receptors: a woman between 35 and 50 years old in good health.

The chain uses TRBV5-6 and TRBJ2-7; D perhaps matches TRBD2 (7 bases). V was clipped by 4 bases and J by 9 bases, with 17 bases between them. The germline V gene encodes CDR1 SGHDT and CDR2 YYEEEE. This CDR3 is built from 13 residues. The CDR3 DNA sequence: TGTGCCAGCAGCCCGGGGGGCTCCCACGGGCAGTACTTC. The encoded protein is CASSPGGSHGQYF.

The V call is TRBV20-1, the J call TRBJ2-7; 10 bases map to TRBD1. Germline CDR1 is DFQATT and CDR2 is SNEGSKA (reference sequence). CDR3 size: 14 residues. The ends lost 3 bases at V and 5 bases at J; junction bases unmatched: 7. The CDR3 DNA follows: TGCAGTGCTAGGCGGACAGGGGGACGGAACGAGCAGTACTTC. The encoded protein is CSARRTGGRNEQYF.

This clonotype has ten or more counts. The chain recombines TRBV5-5 with TRBJ2-1; D remains unclear. V was cut by 4 bases and J by 9 bases, with 14 bases left in between. Germline loops: CDR1 SGHKS, CDR2 YYEKEE (reference sequence). The CDR3 runs 13 residues. CDR3 DNA: TGTGCCAGCAGCCTCCTGGTCGATGGTGAGCAGTTCTTC. Amino acid sequence: CASSLLVDGEQFF. Filled out from reference TRBV5-5 and TRBJ2-1, the complete variable domain reads DAGVTQSPTHLIKTRGQQVTLRCSPISGHKSVSWYQQVLGQGPQFIFQYYEKEERGRGNFPDRFSARQFPNYSSELNVNALLLGDSALYLCASSLLVDGEQFFGPGTRLTVL.